This is a list of T cell receptor beta chains from one sample in a study of cytomegalovirus exposure and HLA in healthy donors. The protocol was immunoSEQ multiplex PCR, while the TCRdb copy is restricted to in-frame clones and leaves out a portion. The table records 100,000 to 150,000 clones, approximately 80% of them present only once. Input material: PBMCs. Receptors originate from a man in his thirties or forties in good health and CMV-seropositive. The CDR3 runs from the conserved cysteine through the conserved F or W. A D gene is named only where the DNA matches it firmly. A row's size may be missing; if present it is once, few, many or a size class.

d_call j_call v_call clone_size cdr3_nt cdr3_aa
- TRBJ1-3 TRBV5-1 - TGCGCCAGCAGCTTGGTCAGCTCTGGAAACACCATATATTTT CASSLVSSGNTIYF
TRBD1 TRBJ1-4 TRBV10-3 few TGTGCCATCGGCCGAGGACAGGGTTTGGAAAAACTGTTTTTT CAIGRGQGLEKLFF
TRBD1 TRBJ1-2 TRBV28 - TGTGCCAGCAGTTTGGGGGCCAGGGGGTCGAATGGCTACACCTTC CASSLGARGSNGYTF
- TRBJ1-2 TRBV21-1 - TGTGCCAGCAGCAGGGGAGGTCGCACGAACTATGGCTACACCTTC CASSRGGRTNYGYTF
TRBD1 TRBJ2-2 TRBV5-1 - TGCGCCAGCAGCTTCAGGACAGGGGGAAACACCGGGGAGCTGTTTTTT CASSFRTGGNTGELFF
- TRBJ2-1 TRBV4-1 - TGCGCCAGCAGCCAAGTTACGACCGGCAGGGCACCGTACAATGAGCAGTTCTTC CASSQVTTGRAPYNEQFF
- TRBJ2-1 TRBV6-5 - TGTGCCAGCAGCCTACAGGGTCCAGGGAACAATGAGCAGTTCTTC CASSLQGPGNNEQFF
TRBD1 TRBJ1-1 TRBV4-1 - TGCGCCAGCAGCCAAGCAAACAGGGGGGTTGAAGCTTTCTTT CASSQANRGVEAFF
- TRBJ2-7 TRBV6-5 - TGTGCCAGCAGCCCGGTCCAGGGGGGCTACGAGCAGTACTTC CASSPVQGGYEQYF
TRBD1 TRBJ2-5 TRBV27 few TGTGCCAGCAGTTCCTCTATTTCGACAGGGTCGGAGACCCAGTACTTC CASSSSISTGSETQYF
TRBD1 TRBJ1-1 TRBV5-1 once TGCGCCAGCAGCTTGGATAGGACAGGCCCGATGGCCTATGAAGCTTTCTTT CASSLDRTGPMAYEAFF
TRBD1 TRBJ2-1 TRBV10-1 - TGCGCCAGCAGTGTCTACAGGGGGAGTGGGCTCAATGAGCAGTTCTTC CASSVYRGSGLNEQFF
- TRBJ1-5 TRBV5-6 - TGTGCCAGCAGCTTGTTTGGCCAGCCCCAGCATTTT CASSLFGQPQHF
TRBD1 TRBJ2-7 TRBV7-9 - TGTTCCAGCAGCTTAGCGCTTGACAGGGCCTACGAGCAGTACTTC CSSSLALDRAYEQYF
TRBD1 TRBJ1-4 TRBV5-1 - TGCGCCAGCAGCCCCCGACAGGGTTTGAGGGATGAAAAACTGTTTTTT CASSPRQGLRDEKLFF
TRBD1 TRBJ2-7 TRBV12-5 - TGTGCTAGTGTCTATCAGGGGGTCTACGAGCAGTACTTC CASVYQGVYEQYF
TRBD2 TRBJ2-1 TRBV6-1 - TGTGCCAGCAGTGTCCGACGGGGGGTATTGAACAATGAGCAGTTCTTC CASSVRRGVLNNEQFF
- TRBJ1-3 TRBV2 - TGTGCCAGCAGTGAATCGGCAGCGGGACAAGTTTCTGGAAACACCATATATTTT CASSESAAGQVSGNTIYF
TRBD1 TRBJ1-2 TRBV7-8 once TGTGCCAGCAGCTTGGTGACAGGGTGGACCCGTAACTATGGCTACACCTTC CASSLVTGWTRNYGYTF
- TRBJ1-2 TRBV28 - TGTGCCAGCAGGGTGCTTGGTCGGGCTAACTATGGCTACACCTTC CASRVLGRANYGYTF
- TRBJ2-7 TRBV6-1 - TGTGCCAGCAGTGAGGCAGGGCATACACGTATTGGGCAGTACTTC CASSEAGHTRIGQYF
- TRBJ2-7 TRBV7-8 - TGTGCCAGCAGCCCGAATAGGGGGATGTACGAGCAGTACTTC CASSPNRGMYEQYF
- TRBJ2-3 TRBV4-2 - TGTGCCAGCAGCCAAGATCTCGGGGGGCGGAATACGCAGTATTTT CASSQDLGGRNTQYF
- TRBJ1-1 TRBV9 - TGTGCCAGCAGCGTAGAAGGGAGGGGGAACACTGAAGCTTTCTTT CASSVEGRGNTEAFF
- TRBJ1-2 TRBV5-6 once TGTGCCAGCAGCTTGGCCGAGGAGAGTTATGGCTACACCTTC CASSLAEESYGYTF
TRBD1 TRBJ1-1 TRBV15 - TGTGCCACCAGCAGACCGGGACAGGGGGGGACTGAAGCTTTCTTT CATSRPGQGGTEAFF
- TRBJ2-7 TRBV5-1 - TGTGCCAGCAGCTTGGCCAGGGGATTCTACGAGCAGTACTTC CASSLARGFYEQYF
- TRBJ1-1 TRBV14 - TGTGCCAGCAGCCTCCAGCGTGTGAACACTGAAGCTTTCTTT CASSLQRVNTEAFF
- TRBJ2-1 TRBV28 few TGTGCCAGCAAGGGGCAGGGTTCTGCCTACAATGAGCAGTTCTTC CASKGQGSAYNEQFF
TRBD1 TRBJ1-4 TRBV5-5 - TGTGCCAGCAGCTTGGGACAGGGGTCCTTCACTGCAACTAATGAAAAACTGTTTTTT CASSLGQGSFTATNEKLFF
TRBD1 TRBJ2-7 TRBV5-4 - TGTGCCAGCAGCCTGGACAGGGTCCACGAGCAGTACTTC CASSLDRVHEQYF
- TRBJ1-1 TRBV10-2 - TGCGCCAGTACGACTATGAACACTGAAGCTTTCTTT CASTTMNTEAFF
TRBD1 TRBJ2-5 TRBV11-2 - TGTGCCAGCAGCGACGAACCGGGACAGGGGGCTCCCCAAGAGACCCAGTACTTC CASSDEPGQGAPQETQYF
TRBD1 TRBJ1-1 TRBV10-3 - TGTGCCATCAACCCGGACAGGGAGAACACTGAAGCTTTCTTT CAINPDRENTEAFF
- TRBJ2-2 TRBV15 - TGTGCCACCAGCAGAGATTATCGACGGGACACCGGGGAGCTGTTTTTT CATSRDYRRDTGELFF
TRBD2 TRBJ2-3 TRBV7-9 - TGTGCCAGCAGCTCCGCGGGGGGGCCTGCAGATACGCAGTATTTT CASSSAGGPADTQYF
- TRBJ1-1 TRBV5-1 - TGCGCCAGCAGCCTCAGCAGGGGCATCCTGGGGTGGAGCACTGAAGCTTTCTTT CASSLSRGILGWSTEAFF
TRBD1 TRBJ1-2 TRBV27 - TGTGCCAGCAGTATGGACAGGATCTATGGCTGCACCTTC CASSMDRIYGCTF
- TRBJ2-7 TRBV4-2 - TGTGCCAGCAGCCACGGACCAGGGGTTGGCGAGCAGTACTTC CASSHGPGVGEQYF
- TRBJ2-7 TRBV9 - TGTGCCAGCAGCGTGGGATCGGGACAACCCTACGAGCAGTACTTC CASSVGSGQPYEQYF
- TRBJ1-1 TRBV7-3 once TGTGCCAGCAGCCGGGGGGCGGGGAACACTGAAGCTTTCTTT CASSRGAGNTEAFF
- TRBJ2-7 TRBV2 - TGTGCCACTACAGGGCTCGACTCCTACGAGCAGTACTTC CATTGLDSYEQYF
TRBD1 TRBJ2-7 TRBV9 - TGTGCCAGCAGCACAGGGACAGCGAGCTCCTACGAGCAGTACTTC CASSTGTASSYEQYF